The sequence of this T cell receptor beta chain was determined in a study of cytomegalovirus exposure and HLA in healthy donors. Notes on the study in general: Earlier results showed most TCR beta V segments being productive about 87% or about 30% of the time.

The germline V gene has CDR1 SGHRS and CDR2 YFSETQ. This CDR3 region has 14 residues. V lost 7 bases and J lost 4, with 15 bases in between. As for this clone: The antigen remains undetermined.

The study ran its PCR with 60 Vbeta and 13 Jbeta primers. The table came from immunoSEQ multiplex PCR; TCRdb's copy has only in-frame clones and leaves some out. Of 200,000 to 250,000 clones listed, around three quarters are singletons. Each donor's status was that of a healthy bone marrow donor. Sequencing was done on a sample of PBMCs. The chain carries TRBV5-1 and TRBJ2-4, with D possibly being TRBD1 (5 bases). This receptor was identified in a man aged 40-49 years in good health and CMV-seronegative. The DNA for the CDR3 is TGCGCCAGCCGACTTGACAGTGGGAAAAACATTCAGTACTTC. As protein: CASRLDSGKNIQYF.